The clone carrying this T cell receptor beta chain appeared once. What it recognizes is unknown. Relative to the germline gene, one junction end is altered; a read error may explain this. TCR beta cDNA was prepared out of 500 ng total RNA by means of a constant-region primer. ARM-PCR, slightly modified, supplied the TCR beta libraries through three nested multiplex PCR rounds. Running ten to eleven cycles apiece, the first two PCR rounds relied on TRBV1-TRBV30 forward primers together with a C-beta reverse primer. TCRdb passed the multiplex PCR reads through MiXCR, listing each CDR3 protein once. This table has about 23,000 distinct CDR3 sequences, around 77% appearing once. This sample was taken from a study of tumor-infiltrating lymphocytes in primary liver carcinoma. Looking at the study overall: Tumor lesions were T1-T3 N0M0 and spanned about 4 to 11 cm.

Points from the study as a whole: Found in all five tumor regions were only about 7.5-25% of top clones. The overlap of tumor-adjacent and tumor-blood pairs was smaller than that of tumor region pairs.

Without any cell sorting, about 19-30 mg of bulk tissue yielded co-extracted RNA and DNA. The CDR3 totals 17 residues. The origin of this receptor is a woman in her 30s with primary liver carcinoma and hepatitis B virus infection. The sequencing input was liver tumor tissue from sampling region 5. Subset: tumor region T5, tumor centre. The gene calls are TRBV12-3 or TRBV12-4 and TRBJ1-1; tentatively, D is TRBD1 (6 bases). The CDR3 protein is CVSCQLPQGKGGAKAFF. The CDR3 DNA follows: TGTGTCAGCTGTCAACTCCCCCAGGGGAAGGGGGGGGCTAAAGCTTTCTTT.